One and the same sample provided the 31 T cell receptor beta chains below, sequenced in a study of cytomegalovirus exposure and HLA in healthy donors. The study ran its PCR with 60 Vbeta and 13 Jbeta primers. Sequenced by immunoSEQ multiplex PCR; TCRdb stores in-frame clones only, minus some. This sample carries some 150,000 clones, around four fifths of them seen once, and the ten largest clones take about 1.5%. Sequences were obtained from PBMCs. All receptors come from a male donor in good health and CMV-seronegative.

The CDR3 DNA reads TGTGCCAGCACCCCCGGCGGTGGAGATACGCAGTATTTT. This encodes CASTPGGGDTQYF. V and J are TRBV7-2 and TRBJ2-3, with D hard to call. The V gene lost 7 bases and the J gene lost 5 bases, with 13 bases spanning the gap. The CDR3 extends over 13 amino acids. The germline gives CDR1 SGHTA, CDR2 FQGNSA. Using reference TRBV7-2 and TRBJ2-3 for the parts outside the CDR3, the full variable domain is GAGVSQSPSNKVTEKGKDVELRCDPISGHTALYWYRQSLGQGLEFLIYFQGNSAPDKSGLPSDRFSAERTGGSVSTLTIQRTQQEDSAVYLCASTPGGGDTQYFGPGTRLTVL.

The rearrangement joins TRBV5-1 to TRBJ2-7; 7 positions match TRBD1. This CDR3 is 13 amino acids long. The trim removed 7 bases at V and 1 base at J, leaving 5 bases unmatched. Germline V gives CDR1 SGHRS, CDR2 YFSETQ. The CDR3 protein is CASATGISYEQYF. The CDR3 DNA follows: TGCGCCAGCGCGACAGGGATATCCTACGAGCAGTACTTC.

This clone appeared a few times. The chain has TRBV4-1 and TRBJ2-1, with 7 bases aligning to TRBD2. Looked up from germline, CDR1 is MGHRA and CDR2 is YSYEKL. The V and J ends lost 1 base and 5 bases, in that order; junction bases with no gene match: 8. CDR3 length: 16 residues. The CDR3 spells CASSQASSTSDNEQFF. CDR3 DNA: TGCGCCAGCAGCCAAGCATCTAGCACTAGCGACAATGAGCAGTTCTTC.

The rearrangement joins TRBV6-6 to TRBJ1-1; 7 bases agree with TRBD1. CDR3 length: 14 amino acids. Trimming cost V 5 bases and J 0 bases; bases outside gene matches: 3. Germline CDR1 and CDR2: MNHNY and SVGAGI (reference sequence). The CDR3 protein is CASSPRGVNTEAFF. CDR3 nucleotide sequence: TGTGCCAGCAGTCCCAGGGGGGTGAACACTGAAGCTTTCTTT.

With respect to this clone: Its ends do not fully match the called genes, so a read error is possible. This sequence joins TRBV20-1 and TRBJ2-7; TRBD2 matches at 7 bases. The length of the CDR3 is 10 residues. Germline V gives CDR1 DFQATT, CDR2 SNEGSKA (reference sequence). CDR3 region: CSAGAGERYF. The CDR3 region has the DNA TGCAGTGCTGGGGCGGGAGAGCGGTACTTC.

Note on this clone: Germline and junction disagree at one end, which may indicate a read error. CDR3 in DNA: TGTTCCAGCAGCTATTGGGGGGGGACAGGGTCAAATCAGCCCCAGCATTTT. Translating it yields CSSSYWGGTGSNQPQHF. This chain connects TRBV7-9 to TRBJ1-5; 9 positions match TRBD1. Germline CDR1 reads SEHNR; CDR2 reads FQNEAQ (reference sequence). The CDR3 has 17 amino acids.

At least ten counts were recorded for this clone. The genes are TRBV6-5 and TRBJ1-6; D unclear. Germline CDR1 reads MNHEY; CDR2 reads SVGAGI. V was clipped by 4 bases and J by 10 bases, with 14 bases between them. The CDR3 is 14 amino acids. This CDR3 reads CASSSTGSGSPLHF. The CDR3 coding sequence is TGTGCCAGCAGTTCCACGGGTTCTGGGTCACCCCTCCACTTT.

This clone was detected once. The V gene is TRBV6-5, the J gene TRBJ1-1; D is uncertain. V was cut by 6 bases and J by 1 base, with 12 bases left in between. Germline loops: CDR1 MNHEY, CDR2 SVGAGI. The CDR3 has 14 residues. The CDR3 DNA follows: TGTGCCAGCAGAAGAGGGTGGGGGAACACTGAAGCTTTCTTT. Translated: CASRRGWGNTEAFF.

The chain has TRBV6-1 and TRBJ1-2; no reliable D call. The germline gives CDR1 MNHNS, CDR2 SASEGT. V lost 1 base to trimming and J lost 0 bases, with 24 bases between them. The CDR3 covers 20 residues. The CDR3 DNA reads TGTGCCAGCAGTGAAGTTCGTGACCTACTAATGAGGCCAGCTAACTATGGCTACACCTTC. This codes for CASSEVRDLLMRPANYGYTF.

The V gene is TRBV7-2, the J gene TRBJ2-2; TRBD2 matches 8 bases. The CDR3 sequence is 18 residues long. Germline V gene sequence: CDR1 SGHTA, CDR2 FQGNSA. After removal of 1 base from V and 0 bases from J, the junction contained 7 bases not matched to a gene. CDR3 amino acids: CASSLGLAGAANTGELFF. Written as DNA, the CDR3 is TGTGCCAGCAGCTTAGGTCTAGCGGGTGCCGCGAACACCGGGGAGCTGTTTTTT.

The chain is built from TRBV5-1 and TRBJ2-3, with 10 bases that match TRBD2. CDR1 and CDR2 from the germline V gene are SGHRS and YFSETQ. Unmatched junction bases numbered 7, after V lost 0 bases and J lost 6 bases. The CDR3 loop spans 16 amino acids. The CDR3 DNA is TGCGCCAGCAGCTTGGCTTTAGGAGCGGGGGGGGATACGCAGTATTTT. The encoded protein is CASSLALGAGGDTQYF.

The chain uses TRBV5-1 and TRBJ2-7; tentative D call: TRBD2 (5 bases). This CDR3 region has 14 residues. CDR1 and CDR2 from the germline V gene are SGHRS and YFSETQ. V lost 2 bases and J 2 bases, leaving 11 bases between the germline ends. The CDR3 DNA reads TGCGCCAGCAGCTTTGGGCAGGAGGCCTACGAGCAGTACTTC. It specifies CASSFGQEAYEQYF.

The chain couples TRBV7-8 to TRBJ2-7; 10 nucleotides agree with TRBD2. Germline V lookup: CDR1 SGHVS, CDR2 FQNEAQ. Trimming at V came to 5 bases and at J to 5 bases, leaving 6 bases not matched to a gene. There are 14 residues in the CDR3. CDR3 DNA sequence: TGTGCCAGCAGCCCGGGCCTAGCGGGAGACGAGCAGTACTTC. Its translation is CASSPGLAGDEQYF. Filled out from reference TRBV7-8 and TRBJ2-7, the complete variable domain reads GAGVSQSPRYKVAKRGQDVALRCDPISGHVSLFWYQQALGQGPEFLTYFQNEAQLDKSGLPSDRFFAERPEGSVSTLKIQRTQQEDSAVYLCASSPGLAGDEQYFGPGTRLTVT.

This sequence joins TRBV29-1 and TRBJ2-1; TRBD2 aligns across 14 bases. Germline CDR1 and CDR2: SQVTM and ANQGSEA. The CDR3 is made up of 15 amino acids. The junction had 5 bases not matched to a gene; V was cut back by 7 bases and J by 3 bases. This CDR3 reads CSGRLAGGIYNEQFF. The CDR3 DNA is TGCAGCGGTCGACTAGCGGGGGGGATCTACAATGAGCAGTTCTTC.

This chain joins TRBV4-1 and TRBJ1-5; possibly TRBD1 for D (5 bases). Germline assignment: CDR1 MGHRA and CDR2 YSYEKL. The CDR3 loop spans 16 amino acids. Trimming cost V 3 bases and J 0 bases, with 12 bases left between them. CDR3 amino acids: CASSQAGRYSNQPQHF. CDR3 nucleotide sequence: TGCGCCAGCAGCCAGGCAGGGAGGTATAGCAATCAGCCCCAGCATTTT.

The rearrangement joins TRBV29-1 to TRBJ1-2; 7 nucleotides match TRBD1. This CDR3 has 13 amino acids. Trimming cost V 4 bases and J 2 bases; bases outside gene matches: 4. CDR1 and CDR2 (germline): SQVTM, ANQGSEA. The CDR3 coding sequence is TGCAGCGTTGGAGAGGGACAGAACTATGGCTACACCTTC. This gives the protein CSVGEGQNYGYTF.

Regarding this clone: An end of the junction differs from the germline gene, which may be a read error. The chain links TRBV28 to TRBJ1-2; the D is unclear. The CDR3 runs to 15 residues. Germline CDR1 reads MDHEN; CDR2 reads SYDVKM. Here the CDR3 DNA reads TGTACCAGCAGGAACATAGCTCTATCTAACTATGGCTACACCTTC. It encodes CTSRNIALSNYGYTF.

This clone appeared once. The chain combines TRBV27 with TRBJ2-5; D perhaps matches TRBD1 (6 bases). V lost 2 bases to trimming and J lost 6 bases, with 16 bases between them. The germline gives CDR1 MNHEY, CDR2 SMNVEV (reference sequence). The CDR3 contains 15 residues. For the CDR3, the DNA is TGTGCCAGCAGTTTAGCGCAGGGGATAGAGAAGACCCAGTACTTC. Amino acids: CASSLAQGIEKTQYF.

For this clone: One end of the junction varies from germline; a read error may be responsible. The chain recombines TRBV7-7 with TRBJ2-2; a weak D match, TRBD1 (5 bases). The CDR3 sequence is 13 residues long. Germline assignment: CDR1 SSHAT and CDR2 FNYEAQ (reference sequence). Written as DNA, the CDR3 is TGTGCTAGCAGCCAGGGTTTCACCGGGGAGCTGTTTTTT. It translates to CASSQGFTGELFF.

This clone was seen a single time. This chain uses TRBV7-3 with TRBJ2-7; 11 bases align to TRBD1. The CDR3 totals 15 residues. CDR1 and CDR2 (germline): SGHTA, FQGTGA. J was trimmed by 4 bases and V by 2 bases; bases with no gene match: 4. The CDR3 sequence is CASSLSGQGEYEQYF. DNA for the CDR3: TGTGCCAGCAGCTTATCGGGACAGGGGGAATACGAGCAGTACTTC. Complete variable domain (other parts from reference TRBV7-3 and TRBJ2-7): GAGVSQTPSNKVTEKGKYVELRCDPISGHTALYWYRQSLGQGPEFLIYFQGTGAADDSGLPNDRFFAVRPEGSVSTLKIQRTERGDSAVYLCASSLSGQGEYEQYFGPGTRLTVT.

In regard to this clone: At the DNA level, this CDR3 is encoded by other sequences in the same sample as well. This sequence joins TRBV28 and TRBJ2-7, with D hard to call. V was shortened by 2 bases and J by 3 bases, with 8 bases between the two germline ends. This CDR3 comprises 13 residues. From germline, CDR1 is MDHEN and CDR2 SYDVKM. CDR3 protein: CASSLGQFYEQYF. The CDR3 DNA reads as TGTGCCAGCAGTTTAGGCCAATTCTACGAGCAGTACTTC.

This clone has a handful of counts. The rearrangement links TRBV4-3 to TRBJ2-7; D possibly corresponds to TRBD1 (7 bases). Trimming took 3 bases from V and 3 from J, leaving 21 bases between them. The CDR3 sequence is 17 residues long. The germline V gene encodes CDR1 LGHNA and CDR2 YSLEER. The CDR3 DNA reads TGCGCCAGCAGCCATTTCGGCAGGGGGAGGAATGACTACGAGCAGTACTTC. This codes for CASSHFGRGRNDYEQYF.

The V gene is TRBV29-1, the J gene TRBJ2-7; 7 bases line up with TRBD1. Trimming took 0 bases from V and 1 from J; bases not matched to a gene: 6. Germline values: CDR1 SQVTM, CDR2 ANQGSEA. This CDR3 is 15 amino acids long. The CDR3 sequence is CSVEDDMTGSYEQYF. The CDR3 region has the DNA TGCAGCGTTGAAGATGATATGACAGGGTCCTACGAGCAGTACTTC.

The rearrangement joins TRBV28 to TRBJ2-7; possibly TRBD1 for D (6 bases). Germline assignment: CDR1 MDHEN and CDR2 SYDVKM. Trimming shortened V by 3 bases and J by 3 bases, and 12 bases separated the two germline ends. This CDR3 region has 14 residues. CDR3 coding DNA: TGTGCCAGCAGTTTGGGGGCAGAGATCTACGAGCAGTACTTC. As protein: CASSLGAEIYEQYF.

The chain joins TRBV6-5 to TRBJ2-5; D gene unclear. V lost 7 bases, J lost 7 bases, and 10 bases lay in between. The CDR3 spans 11 residues. CDR1 is MNHEY, CDR2 SVGAGI, per germline. The CDR3 DNA follows: TGTGCCAGCAACCTACGAGGGACCCAGTACTTC. Its protein is CASNLRGTQYF.

V is TRBV29-1 and J is TRBJ2-5; tentative D call: TRBD2 (5 bases). CDR1 is SQVTM and CDR2 is ANQGSEA in the germline V gene. Trimming took 4 bases from V and 4 from J, leaving 13 bases between them. The CDR3 is 13 amino acids. The DNA for the CDR3 is TGCAGCGTTGGTTTAGGCGGGCGAGAGACCCAGTACTTC. This sequence encodes CSVGLGGRETQYF.

Here the CDR3 reads CASSARQGLSSNQPQHF. CDR3 nucleotides: TGTGCCAGTAGTGCCCGACAGGGGTTGAGTAGCAATCAGCCCCAGCATTTT. J is TRBJ1-5 and V is TRBV19; 8 bases fit TRBD1. CDR3 length equals 17 residues. The V gene's germline CDR1 is LNHDA and CDR2 SQIVND (reference sequence). Unmatched junction bases numbered 9, after V lost 5 bases and J lost 0 bases.

This rearrangement joins TRBV6-5 to TRBJ2-7; the match to TRBD1 covers 8 bases. This CDR3 comprises 14 residues. V was pared by 5 bases and J by 4 bases, with 7 bases of the junction left unmatched. Germline V lookup: CDR1 MNHEY, CDR2 SVGAGI. CDR3 residues: CASSESGGRYEQYF. The CDR3, as DNA: TGTGCCAGCAGTGAATCAGGGGGCAGATACGAGCAGTACTTC.

The V gene is TRBV6-1, the J gene TRBJ1-2, with 7 bases aligning to TRBD1. CDR1 and CDR2 from the germline V gene are MNHNS and SASEGT. The length of the CDR3 is 14 residues. The trim removed 2 bases at V and 4 bases at J, leaving 4 bases unmatched. The CDR3 nucleotides are TGTGCCAGCAGTGAAAGGAGGGACAGCTATGGCTACACCTTC. Amino acid sequence: CASSERRDSYGYTF.

This clone was seen a handful of times. V usage is TRBV11-3 and J usage is TRBJ2-7; 9 bases match TRBD2. Germline values: CDR1 SGHNT, CDR2 YENEEA. After removal of 4 bases from V and 7 bases from J, the junction contained 5 bases not matched to a gene. This CDR3 has 13 residues. CDR3 in DNA: TGTGCCAGCAGCTCCGGGACTAGCAATGAGCAGTACTTC. Amino acid sequence: CASSSGTSNEQYF.

The rearrangement uses TRBV6-1 and TRBJ1-6, with TRBD1 matching over 11 bases. V gave up 5 bases and J gave up 9 bases; unmatched junction bases: 6. The CDR3 has 15 residues. Germline-derived CDR1 and CDR2 are MNHNS and SASEGT. The DNA for the CDR3 is TGTGCCAGCAGTTTAGGGACAGGGGGGACTTCACCCCTCCACTTT. The encoded protein is CASSLGTGGTSPLHF.